The 10 T cell receptor beta chains below were found in one sample sequenced in a study of T-cell reconstitution after alpha-beta-depleted transplantation in children. A TCRbeta library incorporating unique molecular identifiers was prepared. Via MiXCR, TCRdb re-called the PCR reads, giving one row per CDR3 protein. The sample has about 22,000 distinct CDR3 sequences; under 13% are singletons. This material consisted of PBMCs from the stem cell graft donor, taken from the stem cell graft. These receptors came from a human donor who donated a stem cell graft to a child with chronic granulomatous disease.

On this clonotype itself: This clone may be a read error of a much larger clone one base away. This rearrangement joins TRBV20-1 to TRBJ1-1, with D unclear. CDR1 and CDR2 from the germline V gene are DFQATT and SNEGSKA (reference sequence). The CDR3 has 11 amino acids. The V end lost 4 bases, the J end lost 8 bases, and 11 bases lay between the germline ends. The CDR3 nucleotides are TGCAGTGCTATCTTCTCAGTGGAAGCTTTCTTT. Amino acid sequence: CSAIFSVEAFF.

There are many counts of this clonotype. V usage is TRBV12-3 or TRBV12-4 and J usage is TRBJ1-2; the match to TRBD1 covers 10 bases. This CDR3 comprises 19 residues. The V and J ends lost 5 bases and 0 bases, in that order; junction bases with no gene match: 15. The DNA of the CDR3 is TGTGCCAGCAGTGGCGACCGGGACAGGGGCCTCATAGCTAACTATGGCTACACCTTC. As protein: CASSGDRDRGLIANYGYTF.

This clonotype was detected many times. The chain combines TRBV7-9 with TRBJ2-1; a possible D gene is TRBD2 (5 bases). The CDR3 loop spans 14 amino acids. The V and J ends lost 6 bases and 8 bases respectively, with 17 bases between them. CDR1 and CDR2 from the germline V gene are SEHNR and FQNEAQ (reference sequence). CDR3 sequence reads: CASRPILGSHEQFF. The DNA for the CDR3 is TGTGCCAGCAGGCCTATACTAGGGTCGCATGAGCAGTTCTTC.

This clonotype was seen at least ten times. The V gene is TRBV20-1, the J gene TRBJ2-6, with 7 bases aligning to TRBD2. CDR3 length: 15 residues. Looked up from germline, CDR1 is DFQATT and CDR2 is SNEGSKA (reference sequence). V lost 4 bases to trimming and J lost 3 bases; unmatched junction nucleotides: 6. Here the CDR3 DNA reads TGCAGTGCTATGGGCGGGAGAAGTGGGGCCAACGTCCTGACTTTC. It encodes CSAMGGRSGANVLTF.

This clonotype was picked up many times. The rearrangement links TRBV29-1 to TRBJ2-5; the D is unclear. The germline V gene encodes CDR1 SQVTM and CDR2 ANQGSEA. The V gene lost 4 bases and the J gene lost 5 bases, with 8 bases spanning the gap. This CDR3 has 11 amino acids. The CDR3 DNA follows: TGCAGCGTTGCCAGTGTGGAGACCCAGTACTTC. Amino acid sequence: CSVASVETQYF.

This clonotype was observed many times. The chain recombines TRBV29-1 with TRBJ2-1, with 10 nucleotides matching TRBD1. The CDR3 consists of 14 residues. V lost 1 base and J lost 6; bases outside the gene matches: 3. The germline V gene has CDR1 SQVTM and CDR2 ANQGSEA. The CDR3 DNA sequence: TGCAGCGTTGAAGGGACAGGGGGATCCAATGAGCAGTTCTTC. Its protein product is CSVEGTGGSNEQFF.

The chain employs TRBV7-3 and TRBJ1-1; weak D call: TRBD1 (5 bases). Trimming stripped 0 bases from V and 5 bases from J, with 10 bases between. CDR3 length equals 14 residues. CDR1 and CDR2 from the germline V gene are SGHTA and FQGTGA. Written as DNA, the CDR3 is TGTGCCAGCAGCTTAACGGGGGGACGGACTGAAGCTTTCTTT. Its protein product is CASSLTGGRTEAFF.

This clonotype was counted many times. The V and J genes are TRBV5-1 and TRBJ2-6; D not certain. Looked up from germline, CDR1 is SGHRS and CDR2 is YFSETQ. Trimming pared 4 bases from V and 1 base from J, leaving 6 bases between. The CDR3 runs 14 residues. The CDR3 here is CASSPDSGANVLTF. In nucleotides, the CDR3 is TGCGCCAGCAGCCCCGATTCTGGGGCCAACGTCCTGACTTTC.

This chain links TRBV7-9 with TRBJ2-7, with D perhaps matching TRBD1 (6 bases). V dropped 9 bases and J dropped 2 bases, with 11 bases sitting between them. Germline lookup yields CDR1 SEHNR and CDR2 FQNEAQ (reference sequence). This CDR3 is built from 12 residues. The DNA of the CDR3 is TGTGCCAGTTCAGGACAGACCTACGAGCAGTACTTC. This sequence encodes CASSGQTYEQYF.

This clonotype was seen at least ten times. The genes are TRBV5-1 and TRBJ1-1; 7 bases line up with TRBD1. The germline V gene has CDR1 SGHRS and CDR2 YFSETQ. The CDR3 is made up of 16 amino acids. The V and J ends lost 0 bases and 4 bases, in that order; junction bases with no gene match: 9. CDR3 coding DNA: TGCGCCAGCAGCTTGGAGGGGGCGCCGCCCAGCACTGAAGCTTTCTTT. This codes for CASSLEGAPPSTEAFF.